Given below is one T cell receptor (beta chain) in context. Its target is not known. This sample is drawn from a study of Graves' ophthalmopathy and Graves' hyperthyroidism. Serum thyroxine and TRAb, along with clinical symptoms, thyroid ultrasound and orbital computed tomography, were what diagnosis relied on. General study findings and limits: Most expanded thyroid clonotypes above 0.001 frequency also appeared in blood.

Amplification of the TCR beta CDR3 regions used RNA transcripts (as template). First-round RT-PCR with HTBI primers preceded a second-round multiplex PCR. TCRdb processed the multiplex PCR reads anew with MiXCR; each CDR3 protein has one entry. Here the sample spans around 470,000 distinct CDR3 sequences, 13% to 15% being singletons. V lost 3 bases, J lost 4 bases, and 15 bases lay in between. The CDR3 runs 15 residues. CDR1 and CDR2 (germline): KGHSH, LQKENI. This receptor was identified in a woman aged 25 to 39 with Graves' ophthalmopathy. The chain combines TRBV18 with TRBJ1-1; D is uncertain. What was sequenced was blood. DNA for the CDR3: TGTGCCAGCTCACCGAGTTCTGAAATGATCACTGAAGCTTTCTTT. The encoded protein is CASSPSSEMITEAFF.